One sample yielded the 17 T cell receptor beta chains listed below, sequenced in a study of blood T cell repertoires in COVID-19. TCRdb keeps only in-frame clones here, not all; method: immunoSEQ multiplex PCR. The sample records about 85,000 clones, roughly four fifths being singletons. Source material: peripheral blood. These receptors all stem from a woman aged 80 or over with acute or convalescent COVID-19.

The chain couples TRBV2 to TRBJ1-5; D call uncertain. Deletions cut 3 bases from V and 4 bases from J, with 7 bases between. The CDR3 runs 13 residues. Per germline, CDR1 SNHLY and CDR2 FYNNEI. The DNA of the CDR3 is TGTGCCAGCAGTGAGCACCAGAATCAGCCCCAGCATTTT. Amino acid sequence: CASSEHQNQPQHF.

The chain employs TRBV28 and TRBJ1-1; 8 positions match TRBD1. This CDR3 region has 14 residues. Germline assignment: CDR1 MDHEN and CDR2 SYDVKM. V gave up 6 bases and J gave up 7 bases; unmatched junction bases: 10. DNA of the CDR3: TGTGCCAGCAGCTTCCCTTTTGGGACAGGTGAAGCTTTCTTT. This translates into CASSFPFGTGEAFF.

V usage is TRBV15 and J usage is TRBJ2-7; 9 nucleotides match TRBD1. This CDR3 is 15 amino acids long. Germline assignment: CDR1 LNHNV and CDR2 YYDKDF (reference sequence). V lost 4 bases and J lost 1; bases outside the gene matches: 5. CDR3 sequence reads: CATSNDRGVSYEQYF. In DNA, the CDR3 is TGTGCCACCAGCAACGACAGGGGGGTTTCCTACGAGCAGTACTTC. Variable domain in full (rest from reference TRBV15 and TRBJ2-7): DAMVIQNPRYQVTQFGKPVTLSCSQTLNHNVMYWYQQKSSQAPKLLFHYYDKDFNNEADTPDNFQSRRPNTSFCFLDIRSPGLGDTAMYLCATSNDRGVSYEQYFGPGTRLTVT.

The chain joins TRBV3-1 (or the pseudogene TRBV3-2) to TRBJ1-2; D remains ambiguous. Trimming pared 0 bases from V and 4 bases from J, leaving 9 bases between. This CDR3 comprises 14 residues. CDR1 is LGHDT, CDR2 YNNKEL, per germline (reference sequence). The chain's CDR3 is CASSQDEQTYGYTF. The CDR3, as DNA: TGTGCCAGCAGCCAAGATGAACAGACCTATGGCTACACCTTC.

This clone was seen more than once but under ten times. The chain carries TRBV15 and TRBJ2-2, with D maybe TRBD2 (5 bases). From germline, CDR1 is LNHNV and CDR2 YYDKDF (reference sequence). This CDR3 has 14 amino acids. V lost 8 bases and J 1 base, leaving 11 bases between the germline ends. The CDR3, as DNA: TGTGCCACCGGGAGTCCTTTGAACACCGGGGAGCTGTTTTTT. Its translation: CATGSPLNTGELFF. Full variable domain (missing parts from reference TRBV15 and TRBJ2-2): DAMVIQNPRYQVTQFGKPVTLSCSQTLNHNVMYWYQQKSSQAPKLLFHYYDKDFNNEADTPDNFQSRRPNTSFCFLDIRSPGLGDTAMYLCATGSPLNTGELFFGEGSRLTVL.

This clone was recorded a few times. The genes are TRBV10-3 and TRBJ2-7, with D perhaps TRBD2 (5 bases). The CDR3 has 13 amino acids. In germline, CDR1 is ENHRY, CDR2 SYGVKD. V dropped 7 bases and J dropped 3 bases, with 13 bases sitting between them. The CDR3, as DNA: TGTGCCATCAAAGGTGAAGGAGGCTACGAGCAGTACTTC. Translated: CAIKGEGGYEQYF.

The genes are TRBV5-1 and TRBJ1-2; the D gene is possibly TRBD1 (5 bases). The V gene lost 0 bases and the J gene lost 4 bases, with 13 bases spanning the gap. CDR3 size: 15 residues. In germline, CDR1 is SGHRS, CDR2 YFSETQ. CDR3 DNA: TGCGCCAGCAGCTTGGCCGACACAGGCTCCTATGGCTACACCTTC. This sequence encodes CASSLADTGSYGYTF.

The chain recombines TRBV3-1 (or the pseudogene TRBV3-2) with TRBJ1-6, with 7 nucleotides matching TRBD1. Per germline, CDR1 LGHDT and CDR2 YNNKEL (reference sequence). The CDR3 loop spans 15 amino acids. V shed 4 bases and J 5 bases; nucleotides not matched to a gene: 5. CDR3 amino acids: CASSPRTGDNSPLHF. The CDR3 nucleotides read TGTGCCAGCAGCCCCCGGACAGGAGATAATTCACCCCTCCACTTT.

The genes are TRBV11-1 and TRBJ2-5; 8 nucleotides align to TRBD1. Looked up from germline, CDR1 is SGHAT and CDR2 is FQDESV (reference sequence). V shed 4 bases, J shed 5 bases, and the junction held 3 bases outside the gene matches. This CDR3 region has 13 residues. CDR3 DNA: TGTGCCAGCAGCTCCCAGGGGGCGGAGACCCAGTACTTC. It specifies CASSSQGAETQYF.

This chain links TRBV2 with TRBJ1-2; 7 positions agree with TRBD1. The CDR3 loop spans 13 amino acids. Germline V gene lookup returns CDR1 SNHLY and CDR2 FYNNEI. Losses at the gene ends were 5 bases for V and 6 bases for J; bases not matched to a gene: 6. CDR3 amino acids: CASSRETGNGYTF. For the CDR3, the DNA is TGTGCCAGCAGTAGGGAGACAGGGAATGGCTACACCTTC.

The chain combines TRBV25-1 with TRBJ2-5; D gene uncertain. The germline V gene has CDR1 MGHDK and CDR2 SYGVNS. V was clipped by 4 bases and J by 2 bases, with 11 bases between them. This CDR3 has 14 amino acids. The CDR3: CASSVGFGQETQYF. The DNA of the CDR3 is TGTGCCAGCAGTGTGGGCTTTGGGCAAGAGACCCAGTACTTC.

The chain uses TRBV6-5 and TRBJ2-3; possible D gene TRBD1, 6 bases. The V end was cut by 5 bases, the J end by 0 bases, with 9 bases between. There are 14 residues in the CDR3. CDR1 and CDR2 from the germline V gene are MNHEY and SVGAGI. The CDR3 DNA follows: TGTGCCAGCAGTCCCGGACAGAGCACAGATACGCAGTATTTT. Amino acid sequence: CASSPGQSTDTQYF.

This clone was seen a handful of times. The V gene is TRBV11-2, the J gene TRBJ1-2; 7 bases map to TRBD1. Germline V gene lookup returns CDR1 SGHAT and CDR2 FQNNGV. Trimming cost V 5 bases and J 2 bases; bases outside gene matches: 11. The length of the CDR3 is 16 residues. As DNA, the CDR3 is TGTGCCAGCAGCCGCGTCCGGGGACAGCGCAACTATGGCTACACCTTC. The encoded protein is CASSRVRGQRNYGYTF.

V and J are TRBV2 and TRBJ1-5; 8 positions match TRBD1. The germline gives CDR1 SNHLY, CDR2 FYNNEI. The CDR3 length is 14 residues. V shed 6 bases, J shed 8 bases, and the junction held 9 bases outside the gene matches. CDR3 loop: CASSRGQALEPQHF. In DNA, the CDR3 is TGTGCCAGCAGCCGGGGACAGGCTTTGGAGCCCCAGCATTTT.

The genes are TRBV7-9 and TRBJ1-3, with unresolved D. Germline V gives CDR1 SEHNR, CDR2 FQNEAQ (reference sequence). V was clipped by 9 bases and J by 2 bases, with 11 bases between them. The CDR3 loop spans 13 amino acids. This CDR3 is CARTGATGNTIYF. CDR3 sequence (DNA): TGTGCCAGAACCGGTGCGACTGGAAACACCATATATTTT. Complete variable domain (other parts from reference TRBV7-9 and TRBJ1-3): DTGVSQNPRHKITKRGQNVTFRCDPISEHNRLYWYRQTLGQGPEFLTYFQNEAQLEKSRLLSDRFSAERPKGSFSTLEIQRTEQGDSAMYLCARTGATGNTIYFGEGSWLTVV.

The rearrangement joins TRBV6-1 to TRBJ1-4, with D unclear. Germline lookup yields CDR1 MNHNS and CDR2 SASEGT. Trimming took 2 bases from V and 7 from J, leaving 5 bases between them. The length of the CDR3 is 12 residues. CDR3 nucleotides: TGTGCCAGCAGTGAACGGGGTGAAAAACTGTTTTTT. Translated: CASSERGEKLFF.

This sequence joins TRBV3-1 (or the pseudogene TRBV3-2) and TRBJ2-2; 11 bases map to TRBD2. The CDR3 runs to 19 residues. J gave up 0 bases and V 3 bases, and 9 bases lay outside the gene matches. Germline CDR1 and CDR2: LGHDT and YNNKEL (reference sequence). The CDR3 DNA reads as TGTGCCAGCAGCCAGATTACTAGCGGGGGTCGCGCGAACACCGGGGAGCTGTTTTTT. Its translation: CASSQITSGGRANTGELFF.